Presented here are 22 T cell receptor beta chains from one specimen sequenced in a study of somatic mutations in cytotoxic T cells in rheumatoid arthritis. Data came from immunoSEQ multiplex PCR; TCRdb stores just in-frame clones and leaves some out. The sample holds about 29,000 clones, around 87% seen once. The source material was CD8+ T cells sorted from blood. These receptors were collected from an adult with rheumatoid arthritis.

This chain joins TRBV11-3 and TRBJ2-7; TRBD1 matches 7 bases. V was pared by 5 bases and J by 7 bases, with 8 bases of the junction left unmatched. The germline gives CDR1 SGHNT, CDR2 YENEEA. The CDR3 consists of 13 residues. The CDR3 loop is CASSPYRGGEQYF. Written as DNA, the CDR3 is TGTGCCAGCAGCCCCTACAGGGGCGGGGAGCAGTACTTC.

The CDR3 nucleotides read TGTGCCAGCGGTACCGGGACGGGGGGTTCACCCCTCCACTTT. Translated, it gives CASGTGTGGSPLHF. The V gene is TRBV6-5, the J gene TRBJ1-6; tentative D call: TRBD1 (5 bases). The V end was cut by 8 bases, the J end by 9 bases, with 17 bases between. The CDR3 extends over 14 amino acids. Germline V gene sequence: CDR1 MNHEY, CDR2 SVGAGI.

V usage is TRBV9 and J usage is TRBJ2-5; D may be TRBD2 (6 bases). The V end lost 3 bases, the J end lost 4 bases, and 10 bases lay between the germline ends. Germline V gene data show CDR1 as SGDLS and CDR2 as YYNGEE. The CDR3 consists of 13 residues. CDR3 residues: CASSGWRGETQYF. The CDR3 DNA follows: TGTGCCAGCAGCGGGTGGAGGGGAGAGACCCAGTACTTC. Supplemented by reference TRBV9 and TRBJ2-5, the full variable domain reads DSGVTQTPKHLITATGQRVTLRCSPRSGDLSVYWYQQSLDQGLQFLIQYYNGEERAKGNILERFSAQQFPDLHSELNLSSLELGDSALYFCASSGWRGETQYFGPGTRLLVL.

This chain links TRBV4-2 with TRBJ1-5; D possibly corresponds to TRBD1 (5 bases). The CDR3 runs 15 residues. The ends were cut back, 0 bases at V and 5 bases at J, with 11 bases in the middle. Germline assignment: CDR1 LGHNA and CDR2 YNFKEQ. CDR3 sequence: CASSQDPGGYQPQHF. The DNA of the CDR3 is TGTGCCAGCAGCCAAGATCCGGGGGGTTATCAGCCCCAGCATTTT.

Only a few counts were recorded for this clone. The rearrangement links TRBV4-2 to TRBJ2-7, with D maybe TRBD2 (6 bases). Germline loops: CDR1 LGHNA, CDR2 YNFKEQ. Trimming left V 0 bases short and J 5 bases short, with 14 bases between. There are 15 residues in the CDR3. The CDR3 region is CASSQETTGAHEQYF. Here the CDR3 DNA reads TGTGCCAGCAGCCAAGAAACGACGGGAGCCCACGAGCAGTACTTC.

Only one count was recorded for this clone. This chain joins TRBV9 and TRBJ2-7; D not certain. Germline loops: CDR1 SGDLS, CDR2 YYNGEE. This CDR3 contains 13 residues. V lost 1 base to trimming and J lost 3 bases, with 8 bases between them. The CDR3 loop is CASSVTELYEQYF. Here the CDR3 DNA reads TGTGCCAGCAGCGTAACAGAGCTCTACGAGCAGTACTTC.

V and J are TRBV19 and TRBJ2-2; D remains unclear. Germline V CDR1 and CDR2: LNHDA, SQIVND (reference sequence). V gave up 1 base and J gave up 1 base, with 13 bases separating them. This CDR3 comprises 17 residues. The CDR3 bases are TGTGCCAGTAGTATAGGGTTGGAGATGGGGAACACCGGGGAGCTGTTTTTT. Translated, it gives CASSIGLEMGNTGELFF.

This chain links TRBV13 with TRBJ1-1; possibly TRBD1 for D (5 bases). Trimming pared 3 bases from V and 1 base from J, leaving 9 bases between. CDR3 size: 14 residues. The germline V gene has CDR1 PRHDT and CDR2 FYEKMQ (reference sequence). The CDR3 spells CASSLEGRNTEAFF. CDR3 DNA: TGTGCCAGCAGCTTGGAGGGGAGGAACACTGAAGCTTTCTTT.

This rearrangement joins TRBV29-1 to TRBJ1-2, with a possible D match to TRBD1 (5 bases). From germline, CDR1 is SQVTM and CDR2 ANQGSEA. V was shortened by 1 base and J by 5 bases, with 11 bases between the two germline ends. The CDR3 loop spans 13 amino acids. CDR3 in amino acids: CSVEGGAGYGYTF. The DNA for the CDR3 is TGCAGCGTTGAAGGGGGCGCGGGTTATGGCTACACCTTC.

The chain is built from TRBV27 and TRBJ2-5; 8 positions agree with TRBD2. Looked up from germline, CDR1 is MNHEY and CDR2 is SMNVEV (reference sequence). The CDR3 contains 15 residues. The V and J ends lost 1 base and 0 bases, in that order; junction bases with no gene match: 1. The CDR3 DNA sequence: TGTGCCAGCAGTTTATTAGCGGGGTACCAAGAGACCCAGTACTTC. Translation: CASSLLAGYQETQYF.

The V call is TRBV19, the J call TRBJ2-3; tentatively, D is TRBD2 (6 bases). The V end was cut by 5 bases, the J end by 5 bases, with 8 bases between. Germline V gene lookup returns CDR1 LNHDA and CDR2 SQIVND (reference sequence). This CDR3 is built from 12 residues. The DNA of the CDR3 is TGTGCCAGTAGTTTGCGGGGAGATACGCAGTATTTT. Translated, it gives CASSLRGDTQYF.

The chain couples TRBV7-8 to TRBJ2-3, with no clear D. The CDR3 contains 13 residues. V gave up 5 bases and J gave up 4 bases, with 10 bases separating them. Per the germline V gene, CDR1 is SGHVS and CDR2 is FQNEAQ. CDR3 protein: CASSPRLADTQYF. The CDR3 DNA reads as TGTGCCAGCAGCCCCCGGCTTGCAGATACGCAGTATTTT.

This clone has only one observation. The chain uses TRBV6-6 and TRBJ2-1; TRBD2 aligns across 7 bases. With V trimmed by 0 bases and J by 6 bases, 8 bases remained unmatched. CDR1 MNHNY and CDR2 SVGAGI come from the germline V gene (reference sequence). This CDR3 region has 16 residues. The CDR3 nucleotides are TGTGCCAGCAGTTACTCGCTCGGGAGGTCTGGCAATGAGCAGTTCTTC. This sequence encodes CASSYSLGRSGNEQFF.

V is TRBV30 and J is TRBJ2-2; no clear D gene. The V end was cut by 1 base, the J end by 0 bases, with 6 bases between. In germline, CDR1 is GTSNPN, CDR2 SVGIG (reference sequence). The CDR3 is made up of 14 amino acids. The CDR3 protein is CAWSGIANTGELFF. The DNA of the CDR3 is TGTGCCTGGAGTGGGATCGCGAACACCGGGGAGCTGTTTTTT.

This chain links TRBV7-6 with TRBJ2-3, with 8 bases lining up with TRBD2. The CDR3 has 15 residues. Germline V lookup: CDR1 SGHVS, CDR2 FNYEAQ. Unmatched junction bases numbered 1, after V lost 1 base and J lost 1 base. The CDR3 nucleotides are TGTGCCAGCAGCTTAGTGACTAGCGGCACAGATACGCAGTATTTT. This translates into CASSLVTSGTDTQYF.

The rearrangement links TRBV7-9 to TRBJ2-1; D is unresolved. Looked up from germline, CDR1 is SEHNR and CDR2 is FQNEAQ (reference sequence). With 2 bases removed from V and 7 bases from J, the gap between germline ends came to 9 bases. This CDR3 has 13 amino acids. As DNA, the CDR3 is TGTGCCAGCAGCTTAATTCCCCTAAATGAGCAGTTCTTC. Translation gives CASSLIPLNEQFF.

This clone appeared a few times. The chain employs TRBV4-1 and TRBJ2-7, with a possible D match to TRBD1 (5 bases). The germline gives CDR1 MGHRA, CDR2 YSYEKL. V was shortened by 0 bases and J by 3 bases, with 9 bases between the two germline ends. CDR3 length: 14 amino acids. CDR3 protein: CASSQEQDGYEQYF. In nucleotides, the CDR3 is TGCGCCAGCAGCCAAGAACAGGACGGCTACGAGCAGTACTTC.

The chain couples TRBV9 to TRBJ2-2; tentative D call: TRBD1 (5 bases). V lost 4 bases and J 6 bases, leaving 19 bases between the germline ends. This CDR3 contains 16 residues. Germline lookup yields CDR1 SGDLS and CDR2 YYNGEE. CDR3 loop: CASSPRAGNGAGELFF. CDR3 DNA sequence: TGTGCCAGCAGCCCCCGGGCAGGGAATGGCGCCGGGGAGCTGTTTTTT.

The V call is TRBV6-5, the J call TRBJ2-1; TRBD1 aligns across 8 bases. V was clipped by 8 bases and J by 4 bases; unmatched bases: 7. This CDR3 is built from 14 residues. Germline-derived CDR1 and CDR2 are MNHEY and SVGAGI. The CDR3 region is CASFPGGGYNEQFF. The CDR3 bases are TGTGCCAGCTTCCCAGGGGGCGGGTACAATGAGCAGTTCTTC.

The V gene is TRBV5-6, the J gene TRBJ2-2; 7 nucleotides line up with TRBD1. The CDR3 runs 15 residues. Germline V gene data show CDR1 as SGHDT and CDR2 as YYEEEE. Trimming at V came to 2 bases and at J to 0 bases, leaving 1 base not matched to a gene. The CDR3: CASSFGTANTGELFF. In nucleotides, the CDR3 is TGTGCCAGCAGCTTCGGGACAGCGAACACCGGGGAGCTGTTTTTT.

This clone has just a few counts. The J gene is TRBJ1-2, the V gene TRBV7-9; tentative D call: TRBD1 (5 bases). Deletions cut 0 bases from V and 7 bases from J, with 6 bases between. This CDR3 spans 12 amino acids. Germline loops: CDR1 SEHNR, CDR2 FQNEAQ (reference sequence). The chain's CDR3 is CASSLARGGYTF. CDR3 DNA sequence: TGTGCCAGCAGCTTAGCAAGGGGTGGCTACACCTTC.

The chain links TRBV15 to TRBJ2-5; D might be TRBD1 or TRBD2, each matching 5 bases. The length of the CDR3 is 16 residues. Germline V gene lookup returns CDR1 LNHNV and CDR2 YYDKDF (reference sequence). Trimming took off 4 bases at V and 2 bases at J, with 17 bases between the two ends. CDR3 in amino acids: CATSKSRRGEQETQYF. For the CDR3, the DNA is TGTGCCACCAGCAAAAGTCGCAGAGGGGAACAAGAGACCCAGTACTTC.